The rows below give T cell receptor beta chains drawn from one sample of a study of long-term antiretroviral therapy in people with HIV. Profiling relied on immunoSEQ multiplex PCR, and the TCRdb table lists in-frame clones only, not all of them. Here the sample spans around 25,000 clones, just over 85% being singletons. Sample: unsorted PBMCs, taken less than 4.7 years after starting antiretroviral therapy. The receptors were gathered from a man aged 25-45 years with HIV. The conserved cysteine and the conserved F or W are not part of the CDR3 here. The order of the fields is V gene, CDR3 protein.

>TRBV30
AWGTGDGQPQH
>TRBV7-2
ASSLTNSGYT
>TRBV30
AWGGGLATNEKLF
>TRBV9
ASSVADRGYGYT
>TRBV9
ASSVALPRAGGYNEQF
>TRBV11-1
ASSLDSTGGNTEAF
>TRBV6-5
ASSQTVLQPQH
>TRBV7-9
ASSLNSLYEQY
>TRBV18
ASSTGDSEQY
>TRBV7-9
ASSLGGGQIEAF
>TRBV18
ASSPAYSAGAGDTQY
>TRBV7-3
ASSWGKGTDTQY
>TRBV9
ASSISGREYEQY
>TRBV5-1
ASSPGSGGAKDTQY
>TRBV30
AWSGLAGLTNEQF
>TRBV19
ASRDRGEEAF
>TRBV4-1
ASSRQPLSGNTIY